This entry lists 28 T cell receptor beta chains sequenced from one sample in a study of T cell responses to AZD1222 COVID-19 vaccine. This table comes from immunoSEQ multiplex PCR, and its TCRdb copy is limited to in-frame clones, with some not included. The sample lists roughly 97,000 clones, approximately 90% seen once, with around 20% in the top ten. The source material was peripheral blood, sampled on day 0 of AZD1222 vaccination. Source of these receptors: an adult in good health.

This sequence joins TRBV7-3 and TRBJ2-2; possible D gene TRBD2, 5 bases. CDR1 and CDR2 from the germline V gene are SGHTA and FQGTGA. V gave up 5 bases and J gave up 5 bases, with 6 bases separating them. This CDR3 region has 12 residues. The CDR3 DNA sequence: TGTGCCAGCAGCCCGGGGACCGGGGAGCTGTTTTTT. Translated: CASSPGTGELFF.

This chain connects TRBV3-1 (or the pseudogene TRBV3-2) to TRBJ2-1; D possibly corresponds to TRBD2 (6 bases). Germline CDR1 LGHDT, CDR2 YNNKEL (reference sequence). The CDR3 has 15 amino acids. Between the trimmed V and J ends, which lost 5 bases and 0 bases, there was a span of 11 bases. Here the CDR3 reads CASSVGGPSYNEQFF. The DNA for the CDR3 is TGTGCCAGCAGCGTCGGAGGGCCCTCCTACAATGAGCAGTTCTTC.

This chain joins TRBV27 and TRBJ1-5, with TRBD1 matching 12 bases. This CDR3 is 15 amino acids long. Germline V gives CDR1 MNHEY, CDR2 SMNVEV (reference sequence). With V trimmed by 3 bases and J by 5 bases, 2 bases remained unmatched. The chain's CDR3 is CASSFGTGGDQPQHF. The CDR3 DNA follows: TGTGCCAGCAGTTTTGGGACAGGGGGCGATCAGCCCCAGCATTTT.

This chain links TRBV6-6 with TRBJ1-6, with unresolved D. The germline CDR1 and CDR2 sequences are MNHNY and SVGAGI (reference sequence). The CDR3 is made up of 14 amino acids. Trimming removed 2 bases from V and 6 bases from J, with 8 bases in between. This CDR3 is CASSYGVINSPLHF. Here the CDR3 DNA reads TGTGCCAGCAGTTACGGGGTTATTAATTCACCCCTCCACTTT.

As DNA, the CDR3 is TGTGCCAGCACCGGGACAGGGGCCCTCATGAACACTGAAGCTTTCTTT. Amino acids: CASTGTGALMNTEAFF. V and J are TRBV4-2 and TRBJ1-1; 10 bases fit TRBD1. This CDR3 comprises 16 residues. Germline V gene sequence: CDR1 LGHNA, CDR2 YNFKEQ. V gave up 7 bases and J gave up 0 bases; unmatched junction bases: 8.

The chain couples TRBV11-3 to TRBJ2-1, with TRBD2 matching 8 bases. Germline lookup yields CDR1 SGHNT and CDR2 YENEEA. The CDR3 is 17 amino acids. V shed 1 base and J 0 bases; nucleotides not matched to a gene: 5. The CDR3: CASSLGLGTSSYNEQFF. The CDR3 DNA is TGTGCCAGCAGCTTAGGACTAGGGACTAGCTCCTACAATGAGCAGTTCTTC.

This clone has just a few counts. CDR3: CASSIALVGTHSSYEQYF. CDR3 coding DNA: TGTGCCAGTAGTATAGCCCTAGTTGGTACCCACAGTTCCTACGAGCAGTACTTC. This chain uses TRBV19 with TRBJ2-7, with D hard to call. The germline V gene has CDR1 LNHDA and CDR2 SQIVND (reference sequence). Trimming removed 1 base from V and 1 base from J, with 20 bases in between. This CDR3 has 18 residues.

The chain links TRBV6-5 to TRBJ1-2, with D perhaps matching TRBD1 (5 bases). The CDR3 contains 13 residues. The V end lost 6 bases, the J end lost 3 bases, and 11 bases lay between the germline ends. CDR1 is MNHEY and CDR2 is SVGAGI in the germline V gene. For the CDR3, the DNA is TGTGCCAGCAGAGCAGGGTTGGACTATGGCTACACCTTC. It translates to CASRAGLDYGYTF.

CDR3 residues: CATATGLVDNSPLHF. The DNA for the CDR3 is TGTGCCACCGCTACAGGCCTAGTGGATAATTCACCCCTCCACTTT. The chain combines TRBV25-1 with TRBJ1-6, with TRBD1 as a possible D gene (5 bases). The CDR3 has 15 amino acids. Germline CDR1 and CDR2: MGHDK and SYGVNS. The V and J ends lost 10 bases and 5 bases respectively, with 18 bases between them.

V and J are TRBV6-5 and TRBJ2-7; the match to TRBD1 covers 9 bases. V trimming: 5 bases; J trimming: 5 bases; junction bases outside the gene matches: 7. The V gene's germline CDR1 is MNHEY and CDR2 SVGAGI. CDR3 length: 14 amino acids. The CDR3 sequence is CASSNRQGGNEQYF. CDR3 bases: TGTGCCAGCAGTAACCGACAGGGGGGGAACGAGCAGTACTTC.

V usage is TRBV10-3 and J usage is TRBJ2-1; D possibly corresponds to TRBD1 (5 bases). CDR1 and CDR2 (germline): ENHRY, SYGVKD. V shed 8 bases and J shed 9 bases, with 11 bases lying between them. The CDR3 extends over 11 amino acids. As DNA, the CDR3 is TGTGCCATCTTGAAGGGGATTGAGCAGTTCTTC. It translates to CAILKGIEQFF.

The gene calls are TRBV4-1 and TRBJ1-5; no reliable D call. CDR3 length: 15 residues. The germline V gene has CDR1 MGHRA and CDR2 YSYEKL. Between the trimmed V and J ends, which lost 4 bases and 0 bases, there was a span of 10 bases. The CDR3 is CASSLRDYSNQPQHF. Here the CDR3 DNA reads TGCGCCAGCAGCCTCCGGGATTATAGCAATCAGCCCCAGCATTTT.

The chain employs TRBV6-6 and TRBJ1-2; possible D gene TRBD1, 6 bases. Germline CDR1 is MNHNY and CDR2 is SVGAGI (reference sequence). This CDR3 is 18 amino acids long. V gave up 5 bases and J gave up 4 bases, with 26 bases separating them. CDR3 sequence reads: CASSQMEIQGWSLYGYTF. CDR3 DNA sequence: TGTGCCAGCAGTCAGATGGAAATACAGGGTTGGTCCCTCTATGGCTACACCTTC.

Concerning this clone itself: Its ends do not fully match the called genes, so a read error is possible. The chain is built from TRBV7-7 and TRBJ2-1; TRBD2 matches at 8 bases. This CDR3 has 15 residues. Per germline, CDR1 SSHAT and CDR2 FNYEAQ (reference sequence). The CDR3 spells CASSPGGTGLSEQFF. The CDR3 region has the DNA TGTGCTAGCAGCCCGGGGGGGACTGGGCTCAGTGAGCAGTTCTTC.

For this clone: A read error is likely, as this CDR3 ends without the conserved phenylalanine or tryptophan. The genes are TRBV3-1 (or the pseudogene TRBV3-2) and TRBJ1-6, with 7 bases matching TRBD1. The CDR3 sequence is 17 residues long. The ends lost 3 bases at V and 0 bases at J; junction bases unmatched: 5. Germline V gene sequence: CDR1 LGHDT, CDR2 YNNKEL (reference sequence). CDR3 amino acids: CASSQTGMSSYNSPLHL. CDR3 DNA sequence: TGTGCCAGCAGCCAGACAGGGATGAGCTCCTATAATTCACCCCTCCACCTT.

This chain uses TRBV19 with TRBJ1-4; 9 positions agree with TRBD1. Germline V gives CDR1 LNHDA, CDR2 SQIVND (reference sequence). J gave up 0 bases and V 4 bases, and 3 bases lay outside the gene matches. The CDR3 totals 16 residues. CDR3 nucleotides: TGTGCCAGTAGTACCGGACAGGGGACAACTAATGAAAAACTGTTTTTT. The encoded protein is CASSTGQGTTNEKLFF.

This chain uses TRBV5-1 with TRBJ1-1; no clear D gene. The CDR3 has 14 residues. Per the germline V gene, CDR1 is SGHRS and CDR2 is YFSETQ. Trimming stripped 1 base from V and 3 bases from J, with 10 bases between. CDR3 in DNA: TGCGCCAGCAGCTTGAACGCAGCTCACACTGAAGCTTTCTTT. Amino acids: CASSLNAAHTEAFF.

V is TRBV7-3 and J is TRBJ2-1, with D perhaps matching TRBD2 (6 bases). The CDR3 is 14 amino acids. The germline V gene encodes CDR1 SGHTA and CDR2 FQGTGA. V shed 1 base and J shed 6 bases, with 10 bases lying between them. CDR3 sequence: CASSLNGGLNEQFF. The CDR3, as DNA: TGTGCCAGCAGCTTAAATGGAGGGCTCAATGAGCAGTTCTTC.

The chain uses TRBV19 and TRBJ2-1; D is unresolved. Germline assignment: CDR1 LNHDA and CDR2 SQIVND (reference sequence). Trimming pared 8 bases from V and 6 bases from J, leaving 8 bases between. There are 11 residues in the CDR3. CDR3 in amino acids: CASQPRNEQFF. The CDR3 nucleotides are TGTGCCAGTCAACCCCGCAATGAGCAGTTCTTC.

This clone was recorded only once. The CDR3 DNA sequence: TGTGCCAGCAGTTACAGAGGGCATGGCTACACCTTC. Translating it yields CASSYRGHGYTF. V gene TRBV6-5 combines with J gene TRBJ1-2; D ambiguous. The CDR3 loop spans 12 amino acids. Trimming left V 2 bases short and J 6 bases short, with 7 bases between. Germline loops: CDR1 MNHEY, CDR2 SVGAGI.

The V call is TRBV2, the J call TRBJ2-1; D call uncertain. In germline, CDR1 is SNHLY, CDR2 FYNNEI. The CDR3 spans 13 residues. The ends were cut back, 7 bases at V and 10 bases at J, with 17 bases in the middle. This chain's CDR3 is CASKVDRAGEQFF. Here the CDR3 DNA reads TGTGCCAGCAAAGTCGATCGGGCTGGGGAGCAGTTCTTC.

This chain links TRBV7-6 with TRBJ2-6, with 9 positions matching TRBD1. The germline CDR1 and CDR2 sequences are SGHVS and FNYEAQ. The V gene end was trimmed by 1 base and the J gene end by 1 base; junction bases not matched to a gene: 14. This CDR3 has 21 residues. CDR3 in DNA: TGTGCCAGCAGCTTAGAGGGGTCCGGGACAGGGCTACTATCTGGGGCCAACGTCCTGACTTTC. As protein: CASSLEGSGTGLLSGANVLTF.

This clone has just one count. The chain recombines TRBV20-1 with TRBJ2-1; no clear D gene. V was cut by 6 bases and J by 4 bases, with 10 bases left in between. The CDR3 contains 12 residues. Germline V gene lookup returns CDR1 DFQATT and CDR2 SNEGSKA (reference sequence). The CDR3 region is CSASQFYNEQFF. The CDR3 DNA follows: TGCAGTGCCAGTCAGTTTTACAATGAGCAGTTCTTC.

V and J are TRBV10-1 and TRBJ1-1; TRBD1 is a possible D gene (6 bases). The V and J ends lost 5 bases and 4 bases respectively, with 14 bases between them. The CDR3 contains 14 residues. CDR1 is WNHNN and CDR2 is SYGVQD in the germline V gene (reference sequence). As DNA, the CDR3 is TGCGCCAGCAGTCCAAGGGGGTTTGGCACTGAAGCTTTCTTT. It is translated as CASSPRGFGTEAFF.

The CDR3 here is CASSPTGAGSYEQYF. The CDR3 nucleotides are TGTGCCAGCAGTCCGACAGGGGCAGGCTCCTACGAGCAGTACTTC. This chain joins TRBV2 and TRBJ2-7, with 8 bases fitting TRBD1. Germline CDR1 is SNHLY and CDR2 is FYNNEI. This CDR3 spans 15 amino acids. The junction had 6 bases not matched to a gene; V was cut back by 5 bases and J by 0 bases. Full variable domain (outside the CDR3, taken from reference TRBV2 and TRBJ2-7): EPEVTQTPSHQVTQMGQEVILRCVPISNHLYFYWYRQILGQKVEFLVSFYNNEISEKSEIFDDQFSVERPDGSNFTLKIRSTKLEDSAMYFCASSPTGAGSYEQYFGPGTRLTVT.

The V and J genes are TRBV12-3 or TRBV12-4 and TRBJ1-5; the match to TRBD1 covers 10 bases. This CDR3 region has 13 residues. V was pared by 6 bases and J by 4 bases, with 0 bases of the junction left unmatched. The CDR3 is CASRGQGNQPQHF. The CDR3 DNA is TGTGCCAGCAGGGGACAGGGGAATCAGCCCCAGCATTTT.

The chain joins TRBV30 to TRBJ2-7; no clear D. CDR3 size: 13 residues. Trimming shortened V by 2 bases and J by 1 base, and 9 bases separated the two germline ends. Per germline, CDR1 GTSNPN and CDR2 SVGIG (reference sequence). CDR3 sequence: CAWSRQVSYEQYF. The CDR3 nucleotides are TGTGCCTGGAGTCGTCAGGTATCCTACGAGCAGTACTTC.

The chain carries TRBV30 and TRBJ1-6; 7 bases map to TRBD1. The length of the CDR3 is 15 residues. The germline gives CDR1 GTSNPN, CDR2 SVGIG (reference sequence). J lost 6 bases, V lost 0 bases, and 5 bases had no gene match. The CDR3 reads CAWSVGGAVNSPLHF. In DNA form, the CDR3 reads TGTGCCTGGAGTGTAGGGGGCGCGGTTAATTCACCCCTCCACTTT.